The rows below give T cell receptor beta chains drawn from one sample of a study of OX40 agonist ivuxolimab in advanced cancers. TCRdb keeps only in-frame clones here, not all; method: immunoSEQ multiplex PCR. The table lists under 90,000 clones, approximately 94% of them singletons. Material: CD4+ or CD8+ T cells sorted from blood, obtained in a trial of the OX40 agonist ivuxolimab. The receptors derive from an adult with an advanced solid tumor such as melanoma, head and neck, liver or kidney cancer. The CDR3 runs from the conserved cysteine through the conserved F or W. The order of the fields is V gene, J gene, D gene, clone size, CDR3 DNA, CDR3 protein. The D gene is left open where the match is weak. Rows give clone size only sometimes, using once, few, many, or a class for an expanded clone.

>TRBV6-6|TRBJ2-7|.|once
TGTGCCAGCAGTTACGGGCCCACCTACGAGCAGTACTTC
CASSYGPTYEQYF
>TRBV7-6|TRBJ2-2|.|.
TGTGCCAGCAGCCATCGGGCCGGAGCGGACACCGGGGAGCTGTTTTTT
CASSHRAGADTGELFF
>TRBV11-2|TRBJ2-2|.|.
TGTGCCAGCAGCGACGGGGCGCCCCGGGAGCTGTTTTTT
CASSDGAPRELFF
>TRBV19|TRBJ2-1|.|.
TGTGCCAGTAGTTCATCCCCCGGGGGTCCTTCCTACAATGAGCAGTTCTTC
CASSSSPGGPSYNEQFF
>TRBV9|TRBJ2-2|TRBD1|.
TGTGCCAGCAGCGTATTAGGGGGCCGCGGGACCGGGGAGCTGTTTTTT
CASSVLGGRGTGELFF
>TRBV2|TRBJ2-7|TRBD1|.
TGTGCCAGCAGTGAAGGGGGGACAGGGAGAGCCTACGAGCAGTACTTC
CASSEGGTGRAYEQYF
>TRBV10-2|TRBJ1-5|.|.
TGCGCCAGCAGTCAGCCCGCCACCAATCAGCCCCAGCATTTT
CASSQPATNQPQHF
>TRBV9|TRBJ1-6|TRBD1|.
TGTGCCAGCAGCGCCCCGACAGGGAGCTCCTATAATTCACCCCTCCACTTT
CASSAPTGSSYNSPLHF
>TRBV7-8|TRBJ1-2|TRBD1|.
TGTGCCAGCAGCCCCCTCGGGACAGCCAGCTATGGCTACACCTTC
CASSPLGTASYGYTF
>TRBV6-1|TRBJ2-5|.|.
TGTGCCAGCAGTGACCACAGTAAAGAGACCCAGTACTTC
CASSDHSKETQYF
>TRBV28|TRBJ2-5|TRBD2|.
TGTGCCAGCACGGCGTATTCGGGGGGGGCGACCCAGTACTTC
CASTAYSGGATQYF
>TRBV27|TRBJ2-7|.|.
TGTGCCAGCAGTTCCAGCGGACCTCACTACGAGCAGTACTTC
CASSSSGPHYEQYF
>TRBV18|TRBJ1-1|.|few
TGTGCCAGCTCTTGGGAAGGGTCAGAGGCTTTCTTT
CASSWEGSEAFF
>TRBV19|TRBJ1-1|.|.
TGTGCCAGTAGTATAAGTGCTAACACTGAAGCTTTCTTT
CASSISANTEAFF
>TRBV11-2|TRBJ2-5|.|.
TGTGCCAGCAGCCCGGTGGGGTCTAGCCGGTACCAAGAGACCCAGTACTTC
CASSPVGSSRYQETQYF
>TRBV7-2|TRBJ2-3|.|.
TGTGCCAGCGAATATCTGGCCGCGAATACGCAGTATTTT
CASEYLAANTQYF
>TRBV5-1|TRBJ1-2|.|.
TGCGCCAGCAGCTTGAAGGGGCTGGAAAGTCCGGGCTTCGCCACCTTC
CASSLKGLESPGFATF
>TRBV19|TRBJ2-7|.|once
TGTGCCAGTAGCCCCCAGAGACCTTACGAGCAGTACTTC
CASSPQRPYEQYF
>TRBV10-3|TRBJ1-2|TRBD1|.
TGTGCCATCGGGGGACAGGGGGCGGGCTATGGCTACACCTTC
CAIGGQGAGYGYTF
>TRBV7-9|TRBJ2-7|.|.
TGTGCCAGCAGCTTAGCGGTATGGGGATTAGACTCCTACGAGCAGTACTTC
CASSLAVWGLDSYEQYF
>TRBV21-1|TRBJ1-4|.|.
TGTGCCAGCAGCAAGGTTGCGGGGGAGGTTGATGAAAAACTGTTTTTT
CASSKVAGEVDEKLFF
>TRBV6-6|TRBJ2-4|.|.
TGTGCCAGCAGTTCCGAGTGGGGAGCAGGCATTCAGTACTTC
CASSSEWGAGIQYF
>TRBV9|TRBJ2-3|TRBD2|.
TGTGCCAGCAGCGTAGCGGGGACTAGCGGGTTCACAGATACGCAGTATTTT
CASSVAGTSGFTDTQYF
>TRBV29-1|TRBJ2-2|TRBD2|.
TGCAGCGCCGTCAGTGGCGGGAGGACCGGGGAGCTGTTTTTT
CSAVSGGRTGELFF
>TRBV11-2|TRBJ2-1|TRBD2|.
TGTGCCAGCAGCTACGGCCTAGCGGGAGGTGCGGATGAGCAGTTCTTC
CASSYGLAGGADEQFF
>TRBV9|TRBJ2-5|TRBD2|.
TGTGCCAGCAGCGTAGAAGCGGGGGGCGGGGAGACCCAGTACTTC
CASSVEAGGGETQYF
>TRBV4-3|TRBJ1-5|.|.
TGCGCCAGCAGCCCCACGGGGGACGGGGATCAGCCCCAGCATTTT
CASSPTGDGDQPQHF
>TRBV7-9|TRBJ1-1|TRBD1|.
TGTGCCAGCAGCGCCCAGGGGGCGCGAGACACTGAAGCTTTCTTT
CASSAQGARDTEAFF
>TRBV13|TRBJ1-1|.|.
TGTGCCAGTTCCACCCGGGCACCCAACACTGAAGCTTTCTTT
CASSTRAPNTEAFF
>TRBV11-2|TRBJ1-2|.|.
TGTGCCAGCAGCTTAGACCCCCGAGTCGTCGCTAACTATGGCTACACCTTC
CASSLDPRVVANYGYTF
>TRBV5-1|TRBJ2-1|TRBD1|.
TGCGCCAGCAGCGTTGGACAGGGGGGGTCCTACAATGAGCAGTTCTTC
CASSVGQGGSYNEQFF
>TRBV7-7|TRBJ2-7|.|once
TGTGCCAGCAGCTTAAGGGACAAACCCCCCTACGAGCAGTACTTC
CASSLRDKPPYEQYF
>TRBV4-1|TRBJ1-1|TRBD1|.
TGCGCCAGCAGCCAGAATACCGGGACAGGGGGGACTGAAGCTTTCTTT
CASSQNTGTGGTEAFF
>TRBV7-2|TRBJ2-3|.|.
TGTGCCAGCAGCTCGGGGACATCGCCAGATACGCAGTATTTT
CASSSGTSPDTQYF
>TRBV7-7|TRBJ1-3|.|.
TGTGCTAGCAGCTTAGAGACAGGCGCTGGAAACACCATATATTTT
CASSLETGAGNTIYF
>TRBV20-1|TRBJ1-1|.|few
TGCAGTGCTAGAAGGGGGGCTGAAGCTTTCTTT
CSARRGAEAFF
>TRBV7-8|TRBJ2-1|.|.
TGTGCCAGCAGCGCATACAGGGTCCGTGAGCAGTTCTTC
CASSAYRVREQFF
>TRBV19|TRBJ2-1|.|.
TGTGCCAGTAGTATAGTTGGGGCAGCCAATGAGCAGTTCTTC
CASSIVGAANEQFF
>TRBV18|TRBJ1-4|.|.
TGTGCCAGCTCACCAGAGGATTCGGCTAATGAAAAACTGTTTTTT
CASSPEDSANEKLFF
>TRBV10-3|TRBJ1-1|TRBD1|.
TGTGCCATCAGTGAGGCCCAGGGGGAAGATACTGAAGCTTTCTTT
CAISEAQGEDTEAFF
>TRBV2|TRBJ1-4|.|.
TGTGCCAGCAGCGCCGCAGGGGATCGGGAAAAACTGTTTTTT
CASSAAGDREKLFF
>TRBV10-3|TRBJ2-7|.|.
TGTGCCATCAGTCCCAGTCGGCGGGGCCCCTACGAGCAGTACTTC
CAISPSRRGPYEQYF
>TRBV9|TRBJ2-3|.|.
TGTGCCAGCAGCGTAGAAGGGGGTGGGACAGATACGCAGTATTTT
CASSVEGGGTDTQYF
>TRBV27|TRBJ1-1|.|.
TGTGCCAGCAGTCCCCAACTTAGGTTGAACACTGAAGCTTTCTTT
CASSPQLRLNTEAFF